Given below is one T cell receptor (beta chain) in context. Its antigen remains unidentified. These data are taken from a study of OX40 agonist ivuxolimab in advanced cancers. Across the whole study: While on treatment, patients had intravenous ivuxolimab at 0.01 to 10 mg/kg every 2 weeks.

Study conclusions and caveats: Patients who responded partially at 0.1-3.0 mg/kg showed clonal expansion ranking among the lowest. CD8+ T cells showed, on average, more clonal expansion than CD4+ cells.

In germline, CDR1 is MDHEN, CDR2 SYDVKM. Trimming pared 3 bases from V and 8 bases from J, leaving 7 bases between. The CDR3 covers 11 residues. Individuals having autoimmune disease history or systemic immunosuppression were not enrolled. The repertoire was sequenced with immunoSEQ multiplex PCR; TCRdb's copy has only in-frame clones and lacks some. The data contain 55,000 to 70,000 clones, more than 70% of them singletons. The chain joins TRBV28 to TRBJ1-2; D uncertain. The TCR sequence derives from an adult with an advanced solid tumor such as melanoma, head and neck, liver or kidney cancer. Sequenced here: CD4+ or CD8+ T cells sorted from blood, sampled in a trial of the OX40 agonist ivuxolimab. CDR3 sequence reads: CASSLGKGYTF. In DNA form, the CDR3 reads TGTGCCAGCAGTTTGGGGAAGGGCTACACCTTC.